Below are 19 T cell receptor beta chains sequenced from a single sample in a study of cytomegalovirus exposure and HLA in healthy donors. A multiplex PCR was run with 60 Vbeta primers and 13 Jbeta primers. Libraries were prepared by immunoSEQ multiplex PCR; TCRdb keeps only in-frame clonotypes and omits some of them. The table lists about 57,000 clones, 65% to 85% of them singletons, with less than 3% in the top ten. The sequenced material came from PBMCs. These receptors originate from a young woman in good health and CMV-seronegative.

As concerns this clone: A junction end diverges from the germline sequence, so it may reflect a read error. The chain joins TRBV19 to TRBJ1-2, with D uncertain. The CDR3 extends over 15 amino acids. Germline V gives CDR1 LNHDA, CDR2 SQIVND (reference sequence). The CDR3 protein is CASSSGLPEGYGSTF. The CDR3 DNA reads TGTGCCAGTAGTTCCGGACTCCCGGAAGGGTATGGCTCCACCTTC.

In the case of this clone: Mismatch with germline at one junction end may stem from a read error. The chain couples TRBV27 to TRBJ1-2; unclear D gene. This CDR3 spans 11 amino acids. Germline CDR1 MNHEY, CDR2 SMNVEV (reference sequence). In nucleotides, the CDR3 is TGTGCCAGCAGTGTGATCGAGGCAAGGCCCTTC. Protein: CASSVIEARPF.

This clone came up a few times. The CDR3 region has the DNA TGTGCCATCAGTGGCGGGAGGATTACCTACAATGAGCAGTTCTTC. This translates into CAISGGRITYNEQFF. The V gene is TRBV10-3, the J gene TRBJ2-1; 8 bases line up with TRBD2. The germline CDR1 and CDR2 sequences are ENHRY and SYGVKD. This CDR3 region has 15 residues. The V and J ends lost 4 bases and 2 bases, in that order; junction bases with no gene match: 4.

The V gene is TRBV15, the J gene TRBJ2-5; 7 bases are shared with TRBD2. V was clipped by 1 base and J by 5 bases; unmatched bases: 4. The CDR3 is 14 residues long. Looked up from germline, CDR1 is LNHNV and CDR2 is YYDKDF (reference sequence). CDR3: CATSRGGGSETQYF. The CDR3 nucleotides read TGTGCCACCAGCAGAGGGGGGGGTTCGGAGACCCAGTACTTC.

This chain connects TRBV5-1 to TRBJ2-2; D is uncertain. Germline V gene lookup returns CDR1 SGHRS and CDR2 YFSETQ. V lost 0 bases and J 3 bases, leaving 6 bases between the germline ends. This CDR3 spans 14 amino acids. DNA for the CDR3: TGCGCCAGCAGCTTGGTGGCACACACCGGGGAGCTGTTTTTT. Translating it yields CASSLVAHTGELFF.

This clone has just a few counts. The chain carries TRBV27 and TRBJ2-1; D may be TRBD2 (5 bases). Trimming removed 7 bases at V and 3 bases at J, with 19 bases between. The CDR3 has 16 residues. Germline V gene data show CDR1 as MNHEY and CDR2 as SMNVEV (reference sequence). The CDR3 here is CASNRAGKTFYNEQFF. CDR3 DNA: TGTGCCAGCAATAGGGCCGGGAAAACTTTCTACAATGAGCAGTTCTTC.

This chain joins TRBV15 and TRBJ2-1; D is unclear. The length of the CDR3 is 15 residues. CDR1 and CDR2 from the germline V gene are LNHNV and YYDKDF (reference sequence). V was shortened by 0 bases and J by 0 bases, with 6 bases between the two germline ends. The CDR3 is CATSREQSSYNEQFF. The CDR3, as DNA: TGTGCCACCAGCAGAGAACAGAGCTCCTACAATGAGCAGTTCTTC. The full variable domain, with the rest looked up from reference TRBV15 and TRBJ2-1, is DAMVIQNPRYQVTQFGKPVTLSCSQTLNHNVMYWYQQKSSQAPKLLFHYYDKDFNNEADTPDNFQSRRPNTSFCFLDIRSPGLGDTAMYLCATSREQSSYNEQFFGPGTRLTVL.

The chain combines TRBV15 with TRBJ2-7; 8 bases are shared with TRBD1. Germline loops: CDR1 LNHNV, CDR2 YYDKDF (reference sequence). V shed 5 bases, J shed 3 bases, and the junction held 6 bases outside the gene matches. CDR3 length equals 14 residues. The CDR3 spells CATSERQGYYEQYF. The CDR3 DNA reads TGTGCCACCAGCGAGAGACAGGGGTACTACGAGCAGTACTTC.

The CDR3 protein is CASSLQLAEVNEKLFF. CDR3 nucleotides: TGCGCCAGCAGCTTACAGTTGGCAGAAGTTAATGAAAAACTGTTTTTT. This chain joins TRBV5-1 and TRBJ1-4; D ambiguous. The CDR3 contains 16 residues. The V end was cut by 2 bases, the J end by 4 bases, with 15 bases between. The germline CDR1 and CDR2 sequences are SGHRS and YFSETQ.

The chain uses TRBV2 and TRBJ1-2; 10 nucleotides align to TRBD1. CDR1 SNHLY and CDR2 FYNNEI come from the germline V gene. After removal of 6 bases from V and 5 bases from J, the junction contained 9 bases not matched to a gene. The CDR3 is 15 residues long. The CDR3 bases are TGTGCCAGCAGCGCGGGGGGACAGGGGTCATATGGCTACACCTTC. Its protein product is CASSAGGQGSYGYTF. The full variable domain, rest sourced from reference TRBV2 and TRBJ1-2, is EPEVTQTPSHQVTQMGQEVILRCVPISNHLYFYWYRQILGQKVEFLVSFYNNEISEKSEIFDDQFSVERPDGSNFTLKIRSTKLEDSAMYFCASSAGGQGSYGYTFGSGTRLTVV.

This clone has a single count. This rearrangement joins TRBV30 to TRBJ1-1, with D possibly matching TRBD1 (6 bases). Germline V CDR1 and CDR2: GTSNPN, SVGIG (reference sequence). V was clipped by 0 bases and J by 1 base, with 15 bases between them. This CDR3 contains 16 residues. CDR3 in amino acids: CAWSVLSGTPNTEAFF. CDR3 sequence (DNA): TGTGCCTGGAGTGTACTCTCCGGGACACCGAACACTGAAGCTTTCTTT.

The rearrangement links TRBV9 to TRBJ1-2; 7 bases line up with TRBD1. The CDR3 is made up of 13 amino acids. The J segment lost 6 bases and the V segment lost 0 bases, leaving 2 bases of the junction unmatched. Germline CDR1 is SGDLS and CDR2 is YYNGEE. The CDR3 is CASSVGGGDGYTF. CDR3 nucleotide sequence: TGTGCCAGCAGCGTAGGAGGGGGCGATGGCTACACCTTC.

J is TRBJ1-2 and V is TRBV4-2; TRBD1 is a possible D gene (5 bases). With 1 base removed from V and 4 bases from J, the gap between germline ends came to 19 bases. Germline CDR1 is LGHNA and CDR2 is YNFKEQ. The CDR3 has 17 residues. CDR3 sequence reads: CASSQGRGTEPSYGYTF. The DNA of the CDR3 is TGTGCCAGCAGCCAAGGTCGGGGGACCGAACCCTCCTATGGCTACACCTTC.

The rearrangement joins TRBV5-6 to TRBJ1-1, with TRBD1 as a possible D gene (5 bases). Trimming removed 5 bases at V and 3 bases at J, with 8 bases between. Germline V gene sequence: CDR1 SGHDT, CDR2 YYEEEE. The CDR3 sequence is 12 residues long. The CDR3 is CASSSGYTEAFF. The CDR3 coding sequence is TGTGCCAGCAGTTCAGGGTACACTGAAGCTTTCTTT.

The rearrangement uses TRBV10-1 and TRBJ1-2, with TRBD1 identical over 7 bases. Trimming took 6 bases from V and 7 from J; bases not matched to a gene: 8. Germline V gives CDR1 WNHNN, CDR2 SYGVQD (reference sequence). The CDR3 covers 13 residues. The CDR3 protein is CASSPDRAGGYTF. CDR3 coding DNA: TGCGCCAGCAGCCCCGACAGGGCGGGTGGCTACACCTTC.

V is TRBV5-4 and J is TRBJ1-1; D is possibly TRBD1 (5 bases). The V gene's germline CDR1 is SGHNT and CDR2 YYREEE (reference sequence). The V end lost 5 bases, the J end lost 5 bases, and 16 bases lay between the germline ends. The CDR3 covers 14 residues. In DNA form, the CDR3 reads TGTGCCAGCAGGAACTGGGGGGGAGGGACTGAAGCTTTCTTT. Amino acids: CASRNWGGGTEAFF. Based on the CDR3 plus reference TRBV5-4 and TRBJ1-1, the full variable domain is ETGVTQSPTHLIKTRGQQVTLRCSSQSGHNTVSWYQQALGQGPQFIFQYYREEENGRGNFPPRFSGLQFPNYSSELNVNALELDDSALYLCASRNWGGGTEAFFGQGTRLTVV.

The sample holds one count of this clone. The V and J genes are TRBV7-2 and TRBJ2-4; tentative D call: TRBD1 (5 bases). CDR1 and CDR2 from the germline V gene are SGHTA and FQGNSA. The CDR3 runs 13 residues. V dropped 1 base and J dropped 5 bases, with 6 bases sitting between them. The CDR3 protein is CASSLGQQNIQYF. The DNA for the CDR3 is TGTGCCAGCAGCTTAGGACAGCAAAACATTCAGTACTTC.

This chain joins TRBV6-5 and TRBJ1-1, with no clear D. Germline V gives CDR1 MNHEY, CDR2 SVGAGI. This CDR3 comprises 14 residues. V was pared by 2 bases and J by 5 bases, with 12 bases between. The CDR3, as DNA: TGTGCCAGCAGTTACCTTCTAGGACTAACTGAAGCTTTCTTT. It encodes CASSYLLGLTEAFF.

CDR3 DNA: TGTGCCAGCAGCTTAAGACTAGAAGCCTACGAGCAGTACTTC. Its protein product is CASSLRLEAYEQYF. The chain has TRBV5-5 and TRBJ2-5; maybe TRBD2 (6 bases). The J call may be faulty, since TRBJ2-7 better matches the DNA end. There are 14 residues in the CDR3. Germline V gives CDR1 SGHKS, CDR2 YYEKEE (reference sequence).